This T cell receptor (beta chain) was documented in a study of CD8 T cells in Susac syndrome. A quantity of roughly 0.5 to 1 ug RNA underwent reverse transcription using random hexamers. Each CDR3 protein gets one entry after TCRdb re-called the immunoSEQ multiplex PCR reads with MiXCR. The sample has 100,000 or so distinct CDR3 sequences; about 93% are singletons. Sequenced: CD4+ T cells from PBMCs. The sequence was collected from a human donor with Susac syndrome.

CDR3 bases: TGTGCCAGCAGCCCCAGGACAGAGAAACTGTTTTTT. Amino acids: CASSPRTEKLFF. The V call is TRBV6-6, the J call TRBJ1-4; possibly TRBD1 for D (6 bases). Germline V gene data show CDR1 as MNHNY and CDR2 as SVGAGI (reference sequence). V lost 6 bases and J 11 bases, leaving 13 bases between the germline ends. CDR3 length: 12 amino acids.